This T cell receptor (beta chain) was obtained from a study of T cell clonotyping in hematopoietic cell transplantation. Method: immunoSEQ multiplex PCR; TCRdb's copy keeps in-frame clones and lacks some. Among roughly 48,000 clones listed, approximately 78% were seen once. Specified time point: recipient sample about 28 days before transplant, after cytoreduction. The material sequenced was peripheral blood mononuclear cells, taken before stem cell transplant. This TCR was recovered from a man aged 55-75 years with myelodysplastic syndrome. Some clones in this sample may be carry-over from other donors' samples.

As DNA, the CDR3 is TGTGCCAGCAGTTACGACTCCTTGGGTGAGCAGTTCTTC. It encodes CASSYDSLGEQFF. The V gene is TRBV5-5, the J gene TRBJ2-1; no reliable D call. This CDR3 comprises 13 residues. V was clipped by 5 bases and J by 9 bases, with 15 bases between them. Germline V gene sequence: CDR1 SGHKS, CDR2 YYEKEE (reference sequence). The full variable domain, rest sourced from reference TRBV5-5 and TRBJ2-1, is DAGVTQSPTHLIKTRGQQVTLRCSPISGHKSVSWYQQVLGQGPQFIFQYYEKEERGRGNFPDRFSARQFPNYSSELNVNALLLGDSALYLCASSYDSLGEQFFGPGTRLTVL.